This T cell receptor (beta chain) was sequenced in a study of technical replicates of blood from a handful of donors. The table came from immunoSEQ multiplex PCR; TCRdb's copy has only in-frame clones and leaves some out. The table shows about 72,000 clones, with 80% to 95% occurring only once. This receptor was taken from a human donor in good health. Specimen: T cells isolated from PBMCs.

The CDR3 DNA follows: TGTGCCAGCAGTTACTCGAGGTCGGTTTCCTACAATGAGCAGTTCTTC. Translation: CASSYSRSVSYNEQFF. This chain joins TRBV6-5 and TRBJ2-1; D unresolved. Per the germline V gene, CDR1 is MNHEY and CDR2 is SVGAGI. V was trimmed by 0 bases and J by 1 base, leaving 10 bases between them. The CDR3 runs to 16 residues.